These 19 T cell receptor beta chains were all obtained from the same sample, sequenced in a study of CD8 T cells in Susac syndrome. Reverse transcription of 0.5 to 1 ug RNA was performed with random hexamers. TCRdb fed the immunoSEQ multiplex PCR reads into MiXCR, producing one record per CDR3 protein. The repertoire holds about 200,000 distinct CDR3 sequences, with 90% to 95% as singletons. The sample taken for sequencing was CD4+ T cells from PBMCs. These TCRs come from a human donor in good health.

The chain employs TRBV5-1 and TRBJ2-1; 8 nucleotides line up with TRBD1. Germline loops: CDR1 SGHRS, CDR2 YFSETQ. The CDR3 loop spans 14 amino acids. V lost 4 bases, J lost 6 bases, and 6 bases stayed unmatched. The CDR3 reads CASSTGQGANEQFF. Written as DNA, the CDR3 is TGCGCCAGCAGCACCGGACAGGGCGCCAATGAGCAGTTCTTC. Filled out from reference TRBV5-1 and TRBJ2-1, the complete variable domain reads KAGVTQTPRYLIKTRGQQVTLSCSPISGHRSVSWYQQTPGQGLQFLFEYFSETQRNKGNFPGRFSGRQFSNSRSEMNVSTLELGDSALYLCASSTGQGANEQFFGPGTRLTVL.

The V and J genes are TRBV3-1 and TRBJ1-2, with 7 bases aligning to TRBD1. V was clipped by 5 bases and J by 4 bases; unmatched bases: 7. The CDR3 consists of 14 residues. Germline V gene sequence: CDR1 LGHDT, CDR2 YNNKEL (reference sequence). For the CDR3, the DNA is TGTGCCAGCAGCGTACAGGGGCAGAGCTATGGCTACACCTTC. It yields the protein CASSVQGQSYGYTF. Full variable domain (remainder filled in from reference TRBV3-1 and TRBJ1-2): DTAVSQTPKYLVTQMGNDKSIKCEQNLGHDTMYWYKQDSKKFLKIMFSYNNKELIINETVPNRFSPKSPDKAHLNLHINSLELGDSAVYFCASSVQGQSYGYTFGSGTRLTVV.

This clonotype was found once. The V gene is TRBV3-1, the J gene TRBJ1-1; D might be TRBD1 (5 bases). Trimming took off 1 base at V and 0 bases at J, with 9 bases between the two ends. CDR1 LGHDT and CDR2 YNNKEL come from the germline V gene (reference sequence). CDR3 length equals 15 residues. The CDR3 region has the DNA TGTGCCAGCAGCCAAGTTGGGGGTGTGAACACTGAAGCTTTCTTT. It yields the protein CASSQVGGVNTEAFF. Drawing the rest from reference TRBV3-1 and TRBJ1-1, the complete variable domain is DTAVSQTPKYLVTQMGNDKSIKCEQNLGHDTMYWYKQDSKKFLKIMFSYNNKELIINETVPNRFSPKSPDKAHLNLHINSLELGDSAVYFCASSQVGGVNTEAFFGQGTRLTVV.

V and J are TRBV25-1 and TRBJ2-5; possible D gene TRBD1, 6 bases. CDR3 size: 15 residues. The germline V gene encodes CDR1 MGHDK and CDR2 SYGVNS. The ends were cut back, 4 bases at V and 5 bases at J, with 17 bases in the middle. The CDR3 sequence: CASSGTPGAGETQYF. Written as DNA, the CDR3 is TGTGCCAGCAGTGGCACCCCAGGGGCTGGGGAGACCCAGTACTTC.

The chain is built from TRBV5-6 and TRBJ2-5; D gene uncertain. Germline V gene data show CDR1 as SGHDT and CDR2 as YYEEEE. V lost 4 bases to trimming and J lost 6 bases, with 13 bases between them. The CDR3 runs 13 residues. The CDR3: CASSGGPGQTQYF. The CDR3 nucleotides are TGTGCCAGCAGCGGTGGGCCCGGGCAGACCCAGTACTTC.

This chain joins TRBV12-3 or TRBV12-4 and TRBJ1-5, with no clear D. The CDR3 sequence is 14 residues long. V lost 8 bases and J lost 6, with 17 bases in between. This CDR3 reads CASVDQVPGQPQHF. The CDR3 DNA is TGTGCCAGCGTCGATCAGGTTCCCGGTCAGCCCCAGCATTTT.

This chain's CDR3 is CSVRTAMNTEAFF. CDR3 nucleotides: TGCAGCGTTAGGACGGCCATGAACACTGAAGCTTTCTTT. The rearrangement joins TRBV29-1 to TRBJ1-1, with D unresolved. V was clipped by 5 bases and J by 0 bases, with 10 bases between them. Germline assignment: CDR1 SQVTM and CDR2 ANQGSEA. The CDR3 has 13 residues. Looking up the rest from reference TRBV29-1 and TRBJ1-1 gives the full variable domain: SAVISQKPSRDICQRGTSLTIQCQVDSQVTMMFWYRQQPGQSLTLIATANQGSEATYESGFVIDKFPISRPNLTFSTLTVSNMSPEDSSIYLCSVRTAMNTEAFFGQGTRLTVV.

The J gene is TRBJ2-5, the V gene TRBV2; 7 positions agree with TRBD2. There are 15 residues in the CDR3. CDR1 is SNHLY and CDR2 is FYNNEI in the germline V gene. V lost 3 bases to trimming and J lost 2 bases; unmatched junction nucleotides: 6. The CDR3 DNA reads TGTGCCAGCAGTGAGTCAAGGACTAGTCAAGAGACCCAGTACTTC. Translating gives CASSESRTSQETQYF.

The chain recombines TRBV20-1 with TRBJ2-3; TRBD2 matches at 8 bases. Per germline, CDR1 DFQATT and CDR2 SNEGSKA (reference sequence). The CDR3 is 15 residues long. With V trimmed by 5 bases and J by 6 bases, 13 bases remained unmatched. The DNA of the CDR3 is TGCAGTGCTCCCCACCGGGGGGGCCCAAGTGATACGCAGTATTTT. This encodes CSAPHRGGPSDTQYF.

CDR3 residues: CSARRGEQYV. Here the CDR3 DNA reads TGCAGCGCCCGAAGGGGAGAGCAGTACGTC. V usage is TRBV29-1 and J usage is TRBJ2-7, with D tentatively TRBD1 (5 bases). The CDR3 consists of 10 residues. Germline CDR1 and CDR2: SQVTM and ANQGSEA. V lost 7 bases to trimming and J lost 7 bases, with 11 bases between them.

J is TRBJ2-3 and V is TRBV6-2 or TRBV6-3; 7 bases are shared with TRBD1. CDR3 length: 14 amino acids. The V gene's germline CDR1 is MNHEY and CDR2 SVGEGT. V lost 5 bases and J lost 6; bases outside the gene matches: 8. The CDR3 protein is CASSRAGGLDTQYF. The CDR3 DNA reads TGTGCCAGCAGTCGGGCAGGGGGATTGGATACGCAGTATTTT.

The chain combines TRBV7-2 with TRBJ2-1; 10 bases map to TRBD2. Germline loops: CDR1 SGHTA, CDR2 FQGNSA. Germline trimming cut 8 bases from V and 8 bases from J; bases unmatched to any gene: 12. The CDR3 is 15 amino acids. The CDR3 protein is CASSIQTSGHDEQFF. CDR3 sequence (DNA): TGTGCCAGCTCCATACAGACTAGCGGGCACGATGAGCAGTTCTTC.

This clonotype was picked up one time. The chain is built from TRBV3-1 and TRBJ2-1; D call uncertain. V dropped 0 bases and J dropped 11 bases, with 17 bases sitting between them. The CDR3 contains 15 residues. The germline V gene encodes CDR1 LGHDT and CDR2 YNNKEL (reference sequence). CDR3 coding DNA: TGTGCCAGCAGCCAAGACCCGGCTACTGAAAGAAAGCAGTTCTTC. Its translation: CASSQDPATERKQFF.

The genes are TRBV9 and TRBJ2-2, with 8 bases matching TRBD1. The CDR3 has 12 residues. Germline CDR1 is SGDLS and CDR2 is YYNGEE. The V segment lost 5 bases and the J segment 6 bases; nucleotides outside the gene matches: 0. The CDR3 DNA reads as TGTGCCAGCAGGGACAGGGCCGGGGAGCTGTTTTTT. Protein product: CASRDRAGELFF. The whole variable domain, filled in from reference TRBV9 and TRBJ2-2, reads DSGVTQTPKHLITATGQRVTLRCSPRSGDLSVYWYQQSLDQGLQFLIQYYNGEERAKGNILERFSAQQFPDLHSELNLSSLELGDSALYFCASRDRAGELFFGEGSRLTVL.

The V call is TRBV27, the J call TRBJ1-2; weak D call: TRBD1 (5 bases). The CDR3 runs 13 residues. CDR1 and CDR2 (germline): MNHEY, SMNVEV (reference sequence). Trimming took off 3 bases at V and 7 bases at J, with 12 bases between the two ends. The CDR3 region is CASSFDRAIGYTF. The CDR3 DNA follows: TGTGCCAGCAGTTTCGACAGAGCCATTGGCTACACCTTC.

The V call is TRBV30, the J call TRBJ2-3, with D hard to call. The CDR3 runs 14 residues. V was cut by 0 bases and J by 5 bases, with 12 bases left in between. The germline CDR1 and CDR2 sequences are GTSNPN and SVGIG (reference sequence). CDR3 sequence: CAWSVGGNLDTQYF. The CDR3 nucleotides are TGTGCCTGGAGTGTAGGTGGGAACTTAGATACGCAGTATTTT.

This clonotype has just one count. The chain has TRBV3-1 and TRBJ2-1; no reliable D call. V was pared by 4 bases and J by 4 bases, with 11 bases between. CDR3 length: 14 residues. The germline gives CDR1 LGHDT, CDR2 YNNKEL (reference sequence). The CDR3 sequence: CASSPGTWYNEQFF. The CDR3 DNA reads as TGTGCCAGCAGCCCCGGTACATGGTACAATGAGCAGTTCTTC.

This clonotype is a singleton in its sample. The chain recombines TRBV12-3 or TRBV12-4 with TRBJ1-2; D is undetermined. Trimming took 5 bases from V and 2 from J, leaving 6 bases between them. The CDR3 contains 12 residues. The CDR3 loop reads CASSQVNYGYTF. The CDR3 DNA follows: TGTGCCAGCAGTCAGGTGAACTATGGCTACACCTTC.

This sequence joins TRBV2 and TRBJ1-5, with TRBD1 identical over 10 bases. Germline V gene data show CDR1 as SNHLY and CDR2 as FYNNEI. Trimming cost V 8 bases and J 7 bases; bases outside gene matches: 11. The CDR3 contains 15 residues. This CDR3 is CASGRDRGHEQPQHF. The CDR3 region has the DNA TGTGCCAGCGGAAGGGACAGGGGCCATGAGCAGCCCCAGCATTTT. The whole variable domain, filled in from reference TRBV2 and TRBJ1-5, reads EPEVTQTPSHQVTQMGQEVILRCVPISNHLYFYWYRQILGQKVEFLVSFYNNEISEKSEIFDDQFSVERPDGSNFTLKIRSTKLEDSAMYFCASGRDRGHEQPQHFGDGTRLSIL.